These 10 T cell receptor beta chains originate from one sample sequenced in a study of T cell changes during pregnancy in multiple sclerosis. Generated by immunoSEQ multiplex PCR, the TCRdb table keeps only in-frame clones and is missing some. The table has tens of thousands of clones, 90% to 95% seen once; the top ten hold 2.5% to 3%. The sample here was peripheral blood, taken in the second trimester of pregnancy. These receptors came from a female donor with multiple sclerosis, enrolled in a pregnancy study.

The CDR3 loop is CASSPWSGNYGYTF. Written as DNA, the CDR3 is TGTGCCAGCAGTCCGTGGTCAGGGAACTATGGCTACACCTTC. This sequence joins TRBV6-6 and TRBJ1-2, with a weak D call TRBD1 (5 bases). The V gene lost 5 bases and the J gene lost 2 bases, with 12 bases spanning the gap. Per the germline V gene, CDR1 is MNHNY and CDR2 is SVGAGI (reference sequence). The CDR3 is made up of 14 amino acids.

The V gene is TRBV18, the J gene TRBJ1-2; the D is unclear. The CDR3 is 15 residues long. Per germline, CDR1 KGHSH and CDR2 LQKENI. Between the trimmed V and J ends, which lost 2 bases and 4 bases, there was a span of 14 bases. Here the CDR3 reads CASSPEIKLSYGYTF. DNA of the CDR3: TGTGCCAGCTCACCAGAAATTAAACTAAGCTATGGCTACACCTTC.

This chain links TRBV5-4 with TRBJ1-4; D remains unclear. The germline V and J ends were trimmed by 1 base and 8 bases, with 9 bases remaining between them. The germline CDR1 and CDR2 sequences are SGHNT and YYREEE (reference sequence). The CDR3 has 13 residues. The CDR3 bases are TGTGCCAGCAGCTTGCGCGGCGGGGAAAAACTGTTTTTT. Protein product: CASSLRGGEKLFF.

The rearrangement joins TRBV7-9 to TRBJ2-3; TRBD2 aligns across 10 bases. Germline V gives CDR1 SEHNR, CDR2 FQNEAQ (reference sequence). This CDR3 is 15 amino acids long. V shed 2 bases and J 1 base; nucleotides not matched to a gene: 0. CDR3 protein: CASSLLAGGTDTQYF. The CDR3 DNA follows: TGTGCCAGCAGCTTACTAGCGGGGGGCACAGATACGCAGTATTTT.

V usage is TRBV6-1 and J usage is TRBJ1-4; 12 bases line up with TRBD1. With V trimmed by 1 base and J by 7 bases, 10 bases remained unmatched. CDR3 size: 18 residues. Germline CDR1 reads MNHNS; CDR2 reads SASEGT. The CDR3 coding sequence is TGTGCCAGCAGTGAAGTGGAGACCGGGACAGGGGGCGGTGAAAAACTGTTTTTT. Its translation is CASSEVETGTGGGEKLFF.

The gene calls are TRBV5-1 and TRBJ2-7; possible D gene TRBD2, 5 bases. CDR3 length: 11 residues. Germline loops: CDR1 SGHRS, CDR2 YFSETQ. V shed 3 bases and J shed 6 bases, with 7 bases lying between them. The CDR3 DNA sequence: TGCGCCAGCAGCTCCGGGGTCGAGCAGTACTTC. Its protein product is CASSSGVEQYF. The full variable domain, its missing parts supplied by reference TRBV5-1 and TRBJ2-7, is KAGVTQTPRYLIKTRGQQVTLSCSPISGHRSVSWYQQTPGQGLQFLFEYFSETQRNKGNFPGRFSGRQFSNSRSEMNVSTLELGDSALYLCASSSGVEQYFGPGTRLTVT.

This sequence joins TRBV6-1 and TRBJ1-4, with a tentative D call TRBD1 (5 bases). CDR3 length: 12 residues. The germline V gene encodes CDR1 MNHNS and CDR2 SASEGT. V was cut by 10 bases and J by 8 bases, with 14 bases left in between. CDR3 DNA sequence: TGTGCCACAGGACACCGGTCCGAAAAACTGTTTTTT. Translation gives CATGHRSEKLFF.

The J gene is TRBJ1-1, the V gene TRBV11-3; TRBD1 aligns across 9 bases. The V gene's germline CDR1 is SGHNT and CDR2 YENEEA. The CDR3 is 14 residues long. The V segment lost 5 bases and the J segment 1 base; nucleotides outside the gene matches: 2. The CDR3 sequence: CASSPDRGNTEAFF. The CDR3, as DNA: TGTGCCAGCAGCCCGGACAGGGGGAACACTGAAGCTTTCTTT.

The chain links TRBV15 to TRBJ1-5; 7 nucleotides align to TRBD1. V was pared by 8 bases and J by 3 bases, with 4 bases of the junction left unmatched. The CDR3 length is 13 residues. The germline V gene has CDR1 LNHNV and CDR2 YYDKDF (reference sequence). This CDR3 is CATEGQYNQPQHF. In nucleotides, the CDR3 is TGTGCCACCGAGGGACAGTACAATCAGCCCCAGCATTTT.

The chain employs TRBV9 and TRBJ2-7; TRBD2 matches 10 bases. V was clipped by 3 bases and J by 4 bases; unmatched bases: 4. This CDR3 has 14 amino acids. Germline V CDR1 and CDR2: SGDLS, YYNGEE. The CDR3 region is CASSAGLATYEQYF. CDR3 nucleotide sequence: TGTGCCAGCAGCGCGGGACTAGCGACGTACGAGCAGTACTTC.